Below, 15 T cell receptor beta chains from the same sample are listed, as sequenced in a study of PD-L1 blockade in urothelial cancer. TCRdb's table, derived via immunoSEQ multiplex PCR, lists solely in-frame clones and lacks some. The sample carries about 50,000 clones, around 88% recorded once. Described time point: pretreatment peripheral blood. The source material was PBMCs, sampled around atezolizumab (anti-PD-L1) treatment. All receptors come from a woman aged 55-70 years with urothelial cancer.

The chain links TRBV4-1 to TRBJ2-7, with 10 bases that match TRBD1. V lost 0 bases and J lost 2; bases outside the gene matches: 4. The CDR3 length is 16 residues. Looked up from germline, CDR1 is MGHRA and CDR2 is YSYEKL. In nucleotides, the CDR3 is TGCGCCAGCAGCCAAGATCCTGGACAGGGGGCCTACGAGCAGTACTTC. Amino acid sequence: CASSQDPGQGAYEQYF.

This chain links TRBV28 with TRBJ1-3; D is possibly TRBD1 (6 bases). The germline CDR1 and CDR2 sequences are MDHEN and SYDVKM. Trimming stripped 4 bases from V and 0 bases from J, with 10 bases between. There are 15 residues in the CDR3. CDR3 nucleotide sequence: TGTGCCAGCAGTTCACAGGGCCTCTCTGGAAACACCATATATTTT. As protein: CASSSQGLSGNTIYF.

The rearrangement joins TRBV19 to TRBJ2-7, with 8 bases aligning to TRBD1. This CDR3 region has 14 residues. The V and J ends lost 5 bases and 0 bases, in that order; junction bases with no gene match: 3. Germline CDR1 reads LNHDA; CDR2 reads SQIVND (reference sequence). The CDR3 sequence is CASSGQGDSYEQYF. CDR3 DNA: TGTGCCAGTAGTGGACAGGGAGACTCCTACGAGCAGTACTTC.

This chain connects TRBV5-1 to TRBJ1-2, with unresolved D. Between the trimmed V and J ends, which lost 0 bases and 6 bases, there was a span of 6 bases. Germline CDR1 is SGHRS and CDR2 is YFSETQ. CDR3 length: 12 amino acids. The CDR3 DNA reads as TGCGCCAGCAGCTTGGGGCCCGATGGCTACACCTTC. Amino acid sequence: CASSLGPDGYTF.

The rearrangement uses TRBV4-2 and TRBJ1-5, with D possibly being TRBD1 (5 bases). Deletions cut 0 bases from V and 6 bases from J, with 12 bases between. The CDR3 is 15 amino acids. Germline V gives CDR1 LGHNA, CDR2 YNFKEQ. Here the CDR3 DNA reads TGTGCCAGCAGCCAAGATCAGGGACTCCTTCAGCCCCAGCATTTT. Its protein product is CASSQDQGLLQPQHF.

The chain is built from TRBV9 and TRBJ1-2, with 10 bases fitting TRBD1. The CDR3 loop spans 14 amino acids. Losses at the gene ends were 2 bases for V and 4 bases for J; bases not matched to a gene: 2. Germline V gives CDR1 SGDLS, CDR2 YYNGEE. In nucleotides, the CDR3 is TGTGCCAGCAGCGTGACAGGGGGCTCCTATGGCTACACCTTC. Protein: CASSVTGGSYGYTF. Drawing the rest from reference TRBV9 and TRBJ1-2, the complete variable domain is DSGVTQTPKHLITATGQRVTLRCSPRSGDLSVYWYQQSLDQGLQFLIQYYNGEERAKGNILERFSAQQFPDLHSELNLSSLELGDSALYFCASSVTGGSYGYTFGSGTRLTVV.

This sequence joins TRBV10-1 and TRBJ2-3; 9 bases align to TRBD2. Germline assignment: CDR1 WNHNN and CDR2 SYGVQD (reference sequence). CDR3 length: 12 residues. Germline trimming cut 3 bases from V and 8 bases from J; bases unmatched to any gene: 0. CDR3 DNA: TGCGCCAGCAGTGAACTAGCGGGTACGCAGTATTTT. Translation: CASSELAGTQYF.

This clone came up a few times. CDR3 nucleotides: TGCGCCAGCAGCCCAGACGGGGAGAGATATGGCTACACCTTC. Residues: CASSPDGERYGYTF. V gene TRBV5-1 combines with J gene TRBJ1-2, with no clear D. Trimming removed 4 bases from V and 5 bases from J, with 15 bases in between. The CDR3 consists of 14 residues. The germline V gene has CDR1 SGHRS and CDR2 YFSETQ.

The rearrangement joins TRBV19 to TRBJ2-7; TRBD2 aligns across 8 bases. CDR1 LNHDA and CDR2 SQIVND come from the germline V gene (reference sequence). The CDR3 is 16 amino acids. V was clipped by 5 bases and J by 3 bases; unmatched bases: 12. This CDR3 is CASSGTRGRQDYEQYF. CDR3 in DNA: TGTGCCAGTAGTGGGACCCGCGGGAGGCAAGACTACGAGCAGTACTTC.

The chain combines TRBV5-6 with TRBJ1-1, with a tentative D call TRBD1 (5 bases). Germline V gene sequence: CDR1 SGHDT, CDR2 YYEEEE. The CDR3 runs to 15 residues. Deletions cut 4 bases from V and 0 bases from J, with 13 bases between. The CDR3 DNA reads TGTGCCAGCAGCCGGGGGGTTCGGGTGAACACTGAAGCTTTCTTT. Translation gives CASSRGVRVNTEAFF.

The chain carries TRBV10-3 and TRBJ1-1, with D possibly TRBD1 on 5 matching bases. The V end was cut by 4 bases, the J end by 4 bases, with 16 bases between. The length of the CDR3 is 15 residues. In germline, CDR1 is ENHRY, CDR2 SYGVKD. This chain's CDR3 is CAISAAADRGTEAFF. The CDR3 region has the DNA TGTGCCATCAGTGCGGCCGCAGATAGGGGCACTGAAGCTTTCTTT.

The CDR3 bases are TGTGCCAGCAGCCTCGTAGCGGGAGTCTATGAGCAGTACTTC. Translated, it gives CASSLVAGVYEQYF. V and J are TRBV5-6 and TRBJ2-7, with 9 bases aligning to TRBD2. CDR3 size: 14 residues. With V trimmed by 4 bases and J by 7 bases, 9 bases remained unmatched. Germline V gene data show CDR1 as SGHDT and CDR2 as YYEEEE.

The CDR3 bases are TGCAGCGTTCCGGCAGGGACTTCCTACGAGCAGTACTTC. Protein product: CSVPAGTSYEQYF. The gene calls are TRBV29-1 and TRBJ2-7, with D possibly TRBD2 on 6 matching bases. There are 13 residues in the CDR3. Trimming removed 5 bases at V and 1 base at J, with 12 bases between. The germline V gene encodes CDR1 SQVTM and CDR2 ANQGSEA.

The rearrangement joins TRBV4-3 to TRBJ2-5; D unresolved. V was trimmed by 1 base and J by 4 bases, leaving 13 bases between them. Germline values: CDR1 LGHNA, CDR2 YSLEER. This CDR3 contains 15 residues. DNA of the CDR3: TGCGCCAGCAGCCAAGGGCTAGGCGTCGGAGAGACCCAGTACTTC. Residues: CASSQGLGVGETQYF.

The V gene is TRBV13, the J gene TRBJ2-5; 7 bases are shared with TRBD1. The CDR3 contains 13 residues. Germline CDR1 and CDR2: PRHDT and FYEKMQ (reference sequence). The V segment lost 3 bases and the J segment 5 bases; nucleotides outside the gene matches: 3. CDR3 bases: TGTGCCAGCAGCTTTAGGGGGCGGGAGACCCAGTACTTC. Translating it yields CASSFRGRETQYF.